The clone carrying this T cell receptor (beta chain) was found many times. Its target is not known. The use of a sample-barcoded 5' primer and a J-beta primer mix characterized a second PCR of about 7 to 12 cycles. Each CDR3 protein is one row after TCRdb ran MiXCR on the 5' RACE reads. In the table there are 550,000 to 650,000 distinct CDR3 sequences, about 30% of which are singletons. This entry is derived from a study of blood T cells in healthy people across ages. Study-wide points: In older individuals, TCR beta diversity per million T cells was lower, falling roughly linearly with age. Unsorted PBMCs blocked a conclusive comparison of naive and antigen-experienced cells.

The receptor comes from a woman of 80 years or more in good health. The material sequenced was blood.

CDR3 loop: CASSSRDRGGSPLHF. As DNA, the CDR3 is TGTGCCAGCAGCAGCCGGGACAGGGGAGGATCACCCCTCCACTTT. The J gene is TRBJ1-6, the V gene TRBV4-2, with 10 positions matching TRBD1. Losses at the gene ends were 5 bases for V and 10 bases for J; bases not matched to a gene: 8. The CDR3 extends over 15 amino acids. Per germline, CDR1 LGHNA and CDR2 YNFKEQ.